The sequence of this T cell receptor (beta chain) was determined in a study of blood T cells in healthy people across ages (dated by TCRdb to between 2015 and 2017). In the study overall: Template switching captured roughly one uniquely barcoded TCR beta cDNA molecule per two T cells in model experiments. The donors were split into four age groups: young (average 16 years), middle-aged (nearly 40), aged (roughly 68) and long-lived (about 74). Using deep sequencing normalized with unique cDNA molecular identifiers, the study measured how TCR beta repertoire diversity changes with age. Using the same blood draw, the study looked at two additional independent replicas of 1 million unique cDNA reads for two donors, one aged 18 to 30 and the other aged 80 or older.

What the work shows at the level of the full study, not this receptor alone: Since profiling was done on bulk unsorted PBMCs, naive and antigen-experienced compartments could not be conclusively compared. There was a strong correlation between observed TCR beta diversity and the percentage of naive T cells measured by flow cytometry. Compared with the aged group, the long-lived group had more naive CD4+ T cells, fewer expanded clones and increased TCR diversity, a pattern suggesting age selection. Estimates of total diversity from one million sequenced T cells were regarded as lower bounds and underestimates. Observed TCR beta diversity per million T cells fell roughly linearly with age, and a significant reduction was already apparent by age roughly 40. Donor CMV infection status was unknown, potentially confounding age-related changes in expanded clonotypes.

For this chain, trimming is 1 base at the V end and 2 bases at the J end, and the number of junction bases without a gene match is 6. CDR1 and CDR2, looked up from the germline V gene, are SGHTA and FQGNSA. The CDR3 spans 17 residues, from the cysteine through the phenylalanine. Only the CDR3 region is kept as DNA, spanning 51 bases read in frame from base 1. Systemically healthy Caucasian individuals from Russia, 39 in total and aged about 6 to 90 years, were included as donors. Around 10 milliliters of peripheral blood were collected from each donor into EDTA-treated Vacutainer tubes. Ficoll-Paque density-gradient centrifugation was used to isolate PBMCs, with at least 6.5 million per sample. Total RNA was extracted from PBMCs with Trizol reagent, with at least 6 micrograms obtained per sample. The percentages of naive CD45RAhigh/CD27high T cells were determined by flow cytometry on a PBMC aliquot from every donor.

The protocol used for the library was 5' RACE. TCRdb shows the sequencer as Illumina HiSeq 2500. A second PCR of about 6 to 11 cycles was performed with a sample-barcoded 5' primer and a J-beta primer mix. Each TCR beta cDNA molecule received a unique molecular identifier from a template-switch 5' adaptor carrying 12 random nucleotides. At least 3 million CDR3-containing paired-end reads were obtained from each sample. The Mint cDNA synthesis kit, primed by a TRBC-specific oligonucleotide, was used to synthesize first-strand cDNA from all RNA. Following uracil-DNA glycosylase treatment, a first 18-cycle PCR with universal primers M1SS and BC2_uni_R was performed on all cDNA. The paper's processing steps were these. For normalization, 1 million high-quality reads were randomly selected from each sample, with every read carrying a distinct molecular identifier. Reads sharing molecular identifiers were discarded rather than binned into consensus sequences. CDR3 identification, clonotype clustering and error correction used MiTCR with a Q25 quality threshold and the strictest error-elimination algorithm. A nonparametric unseen species model using Euler transformation provided a lower-bound estimate of total TCR beta diversity. TCRdb applied fastp at Q25 and MiXCR to the public reads, then kept only in-frame beta chains. CDR3 protein duplicates are merged, each entry listing the most common genes and DNA. TCRdb's processing, not the authors', yielded these V and J calls. Here the sample has 750,000 or so distinct CDR3 sequences; 20% to 25% occur a single time. The ten largest account for around 9.2% of the sample.

A note on this clonotype: There is no known antigen for this receptor. There are no base qualities to consult, and no much larger clone falls within one base.

The same data also went into a second study, on T cells of mothers and their children. The second publication reports: The donors were nine systemically healthy Caucasian individuals, made up of three mothers and their six children. cDNA synthesis used all of the extracted RNA, with roughly 1.5 ug of RNA in each 15 ul reaction. In the second PCR, the M1S primer added sample barcodes and 2-4 random nucleotides. Over 9.5 million TCR beta CDR3 reads were obtained for each mother, and 2.5 million to 3 million reads were obtained for each child. TCR recombination output is similarly shaped by thymic selection in related and unrelated pairs, with a minor effect exerted by inherited differences. Normalized repertoire overlap was always found to be slightly, but never significantly, higher in related mother-child pairs than in unrelated mother-child pairs. No persistent microchimeric T cell clones were detected, at a sensitivity of roughly 93 clones per million clonotypes. In the study, deep NGS was used to compare the TCR beta repertoires of mothers and children, and features distinguishing related mother-child pairs from unrelated individuals were sought. On average, the children were roughly 11 +/- 4 years old, while the mothers were roughly 40 +/- 4 years old. After adapter ligation with NEBNext reagents, the libraries were sequenced on Illumina HiSeq 2000 with 100+100 nt paired-end reads. To prevent cross-contamination, the mother and child libraries were prepared one month apart and sequenced in separate runs. For each donor, between 500,000 and 2,000,000 distinct TCR beta clonotypes were identified. Naive TCR beta clonotypes were estimated from low-frequency clonotypes matched to each donor's FACS-determined naive share, without sorting.

Recombination linked TRBV7-2 to TRBJ2-3, with 10 middle bases fitting TRBD2. This receptor was identified in a boy aged 5-17 years in good health. The sequenced sample consisted of blood. Read as DNA, the sequence is TGTGCCAGCAGCTTAGGGTTAGCGGGGGGATACACAGATACGCAGTATTTT. It translates to CASSLGLAGGYTDTQYF.